Detailed here is one T cell receptor beta chain. Its matching antigen is unknown. This entry comes from a study of cytomegalovirus exposure and HLA in healthy donors. Turning to the study itself: It was reported in a later analysis that the same platform had been used for the 120 validation repertoires as for the 666 first-cohort repertoires.

Here immunoSEQ multiplex PCR was the method, and the copy in TCRdb shows in-frame clones only, minus some. The sample carries approximately 120,000 clones, roughly 90% recorded once. This CDR3 contains 15 residues. V was shortened by 2 bases and J by 1 base, with 8 bases between the two germline ends. In germline, CDR1 is MDHEN, CDR2 SYDVKM. Study outcomes and limitations: Most TCR sequences were seen very rarely across donors, but some public TCRs occurred in many. Under in vitro conditions, three CMV-associated chains were confirmed as specific for CMV antigens.

The clonotype was recovered from a woman under 30 in good health and CMV-seronegative. V usage is TRBV28 and J usage is TRBJ2-2; D uncertain. Sequencing was performed on PBMCs. The CDR3 loop is CASSLARKNTGELFF. The CDR3 coding sequence is TGTGCCAGCAGTTTAGCCAGGAAGAACACCGGGGAGCTGTTTTTT.